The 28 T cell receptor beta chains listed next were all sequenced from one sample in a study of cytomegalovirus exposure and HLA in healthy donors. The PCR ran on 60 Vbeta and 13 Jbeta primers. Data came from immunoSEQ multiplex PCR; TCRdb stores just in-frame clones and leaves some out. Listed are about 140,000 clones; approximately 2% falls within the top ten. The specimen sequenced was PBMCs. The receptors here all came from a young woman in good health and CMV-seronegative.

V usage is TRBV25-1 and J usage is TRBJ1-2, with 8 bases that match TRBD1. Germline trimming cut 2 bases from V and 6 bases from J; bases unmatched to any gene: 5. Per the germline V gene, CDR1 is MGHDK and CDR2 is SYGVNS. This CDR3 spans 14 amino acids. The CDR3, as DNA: TGTGCCAGCAGTGAACACGGACAGGGTCATGGCTACACCTTC. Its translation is CASSEHGQGHGYTF.

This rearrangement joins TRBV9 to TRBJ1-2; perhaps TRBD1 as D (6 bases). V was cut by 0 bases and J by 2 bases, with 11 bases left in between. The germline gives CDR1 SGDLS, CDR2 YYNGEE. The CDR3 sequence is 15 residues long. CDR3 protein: CASSVALGANYGYTF. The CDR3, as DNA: TGTGCCAGCAGCGTAGCTCTGGGGGCGAACTATGGCTACACCTTC.

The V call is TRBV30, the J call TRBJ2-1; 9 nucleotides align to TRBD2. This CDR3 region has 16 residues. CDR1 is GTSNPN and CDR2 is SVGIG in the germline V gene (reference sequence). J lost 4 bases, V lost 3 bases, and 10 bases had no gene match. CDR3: CAWSPVLTSGYNEQFF. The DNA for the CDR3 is TGTGCCTGGAGCCCGGTCTTGACTAGCGGTTACAATGAGCAGTTCTTC.

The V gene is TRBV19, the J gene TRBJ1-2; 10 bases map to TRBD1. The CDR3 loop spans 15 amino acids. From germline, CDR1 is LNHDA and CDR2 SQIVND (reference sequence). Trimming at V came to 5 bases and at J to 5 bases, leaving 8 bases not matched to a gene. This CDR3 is CASSGGTGERYGYTF. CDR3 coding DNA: TGTGCCAGTAGTGGAGGGACAGGGGAGCGGTATGGCTACACCTTC. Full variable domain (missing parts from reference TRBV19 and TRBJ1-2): DGGITQSPKYLFRKEGQNVTLSCEQNLNHDAMYWYRQDPGQGLRLIYYSQIVNDFQKGDIAEGYSVSREKKESFPLTVTSAQKNPTAFYLCASSGGTGERYGYTFGSGTRLTVV.

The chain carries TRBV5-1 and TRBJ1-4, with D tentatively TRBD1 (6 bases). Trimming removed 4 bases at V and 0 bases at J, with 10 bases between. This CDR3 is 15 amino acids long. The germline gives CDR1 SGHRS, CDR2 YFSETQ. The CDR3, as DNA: TGCGCCAGCAGCCGCGGACAGACAACTAATGAAAAACTGTTTTTT. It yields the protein CASSRGQTTNEKLFF.

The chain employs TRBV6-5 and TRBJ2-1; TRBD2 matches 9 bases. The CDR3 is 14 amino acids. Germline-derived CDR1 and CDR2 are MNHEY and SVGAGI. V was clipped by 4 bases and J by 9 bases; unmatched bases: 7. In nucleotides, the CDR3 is TGTGCCAGCAGTTCAGGACTAGCGTTGACTGAGCAGTTCTTC. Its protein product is CASSSGLALTEQFF.

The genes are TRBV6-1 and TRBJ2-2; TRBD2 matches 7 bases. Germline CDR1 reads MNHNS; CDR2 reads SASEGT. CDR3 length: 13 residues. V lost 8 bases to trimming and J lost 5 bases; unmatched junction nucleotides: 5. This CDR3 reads CASRDSGTGELFF. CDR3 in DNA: TGTGCCAGCCGCGATAGCGGGACCGGGGAGCTGTTTTTT.

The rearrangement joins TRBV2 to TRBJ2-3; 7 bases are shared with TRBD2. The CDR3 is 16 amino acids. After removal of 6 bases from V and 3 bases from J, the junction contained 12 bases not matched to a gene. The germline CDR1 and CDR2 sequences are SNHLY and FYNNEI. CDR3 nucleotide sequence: TGTGCCAGCAGCCCCTCCCCAGGCGGGAGAACAGATACGCAGTATTTT. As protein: CASSPSPGGRTDTQYF.

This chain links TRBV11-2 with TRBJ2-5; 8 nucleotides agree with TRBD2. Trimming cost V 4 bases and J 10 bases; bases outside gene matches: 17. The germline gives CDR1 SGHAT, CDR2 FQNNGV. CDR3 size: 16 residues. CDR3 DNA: TGTGCCAGCAGCTCCTTAACCGGGACTAGGTCTGGTATCCAGTACTTC. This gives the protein CASSSLTGTRSGIQYF.

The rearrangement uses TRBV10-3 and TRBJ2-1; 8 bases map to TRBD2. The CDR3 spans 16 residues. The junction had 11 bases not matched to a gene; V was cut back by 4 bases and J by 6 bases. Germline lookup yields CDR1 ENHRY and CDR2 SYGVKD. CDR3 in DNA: TGTGCCATCAGTGGGGCCCTAGCGGGCGCCCGCAATGAGCAGTTCTTC. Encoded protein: CAISGALAGARNEQFF.

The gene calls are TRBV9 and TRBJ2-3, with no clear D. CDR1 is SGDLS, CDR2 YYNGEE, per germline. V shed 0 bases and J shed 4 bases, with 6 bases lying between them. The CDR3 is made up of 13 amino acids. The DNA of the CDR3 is TGTGCCAGCAGCGTAGGGGCACCAGATACGCAGTATTTT. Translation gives CASSVGAPDTQYF. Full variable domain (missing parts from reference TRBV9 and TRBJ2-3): DSGVTQTPKHLITATGQRVTLRCSPRSGDLSVYWYQQSLDQGLQFLIQYYNGEERAKGNILERFSAQQFPDLHSELNLSSLELGDSALYFCASSVGAPDTQYFGPGTRLTVL.

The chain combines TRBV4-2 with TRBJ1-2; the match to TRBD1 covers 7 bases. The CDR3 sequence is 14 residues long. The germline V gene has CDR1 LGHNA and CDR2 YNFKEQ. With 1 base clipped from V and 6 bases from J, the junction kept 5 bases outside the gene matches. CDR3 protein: CASSQANQGDGYTF. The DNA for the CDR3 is TGTGCCAGCAGCCAAGCCAACCAGGGGGATGGCTACACCTTC.

The CDR3 here is CASSLGRVIGELFF. In DNA, the CDR3 is TGCGCCAGCAGCTTGGGCAGGGTAATCGGGGAGCTGTTTTTT. This rearrangement joins TRBV5-1 to TRBJ2-2; D perhaps matches TRBD1 (5 bases). The CDR3 runs to 14 residues. V dropped 0 bases and J dropped 7 bases, with 10 bases sitting between them. Per germline, CDR1 SGHRS and CDR2 YFSETQ. The full variable domain, in which reference TRBV5-1 and TRBJ2-2 provide the parts outside the CDR3, is KAGVTQTPRYLIKTRGQQVTLSCSPISGHRSVSWYQQTPGQGLQFLFEYFSETQRNKGNFPGRFSGRQFSNSRSEMNVSTLELGDSALYLCASSLGRVIGELFFGEGSRLTVL.

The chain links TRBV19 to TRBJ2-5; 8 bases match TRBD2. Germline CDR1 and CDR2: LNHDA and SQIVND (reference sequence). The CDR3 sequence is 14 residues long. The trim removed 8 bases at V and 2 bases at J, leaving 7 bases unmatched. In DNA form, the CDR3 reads TGTGCCAGTGGGGGACTAGGCGCTCAAGAGACCCAGTACTTC. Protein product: CASGGLGAQETQYF.

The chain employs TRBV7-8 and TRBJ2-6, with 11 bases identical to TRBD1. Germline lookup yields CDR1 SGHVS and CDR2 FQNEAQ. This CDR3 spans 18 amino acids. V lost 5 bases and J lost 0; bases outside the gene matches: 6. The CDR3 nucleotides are TGTGCCAGCAGCCCCGGGGACAGGGGGGGCTCTGGGGCCAACGTCCTGACTTTC. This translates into CASSPGDRGGSGANVLTF.

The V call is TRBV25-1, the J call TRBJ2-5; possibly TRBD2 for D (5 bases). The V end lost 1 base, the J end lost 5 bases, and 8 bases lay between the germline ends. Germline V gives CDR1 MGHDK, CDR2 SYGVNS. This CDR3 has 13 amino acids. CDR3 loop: CASSESGWETQYF. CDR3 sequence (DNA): TGTGCCAGCAGTGAATCGGGGTGGGAGACCCAGTACTTC.

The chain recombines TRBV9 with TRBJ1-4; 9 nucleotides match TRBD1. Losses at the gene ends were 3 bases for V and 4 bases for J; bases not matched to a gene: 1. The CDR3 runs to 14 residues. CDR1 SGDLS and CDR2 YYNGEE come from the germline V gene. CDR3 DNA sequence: TGTGCCAGCAGCGGGACAGGGGTTAATGAAAAACTGTTTTTT. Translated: CASSGTGVNEKLFF. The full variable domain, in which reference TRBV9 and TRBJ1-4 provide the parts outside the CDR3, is DSGVTQTPKHLITATGQRVTLRCSPRSGDLSVYWYQQSLDQGLQFLIQYYNGEERAKGNILERFSAQQFPDLHSELNLSSLELGDSALYFCASSGTGVNEKLFFGSGTQLSVL.

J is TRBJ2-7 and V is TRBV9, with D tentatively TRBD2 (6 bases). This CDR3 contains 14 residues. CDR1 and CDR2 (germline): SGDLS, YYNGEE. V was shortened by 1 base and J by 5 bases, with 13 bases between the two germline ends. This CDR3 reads CASSVTGSFDEQYF. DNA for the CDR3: TGTGCCAGCAGCGTAACCGGGAGTTTCGACGAGCAGTACTTC.

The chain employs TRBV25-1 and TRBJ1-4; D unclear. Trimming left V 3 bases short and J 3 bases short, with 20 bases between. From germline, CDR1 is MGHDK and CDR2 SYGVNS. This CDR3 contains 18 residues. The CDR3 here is CASSEEAIQALPNEKLFF. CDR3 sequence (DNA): TGTGCCAGCAGTGAGGAGGCAATCCAGGCGCTCCCTAATGAAAAACTGTTTTTT.

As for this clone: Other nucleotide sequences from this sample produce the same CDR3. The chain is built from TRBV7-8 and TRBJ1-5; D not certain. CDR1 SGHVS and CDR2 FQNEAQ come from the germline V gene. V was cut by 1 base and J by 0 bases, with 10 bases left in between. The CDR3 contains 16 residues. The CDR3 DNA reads TGTGCCAGCAGCTTAGAGAGAGGGTATAGCAATCAGCCCCAGCATTTT. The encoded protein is CASSLERGYSNQPQHF.

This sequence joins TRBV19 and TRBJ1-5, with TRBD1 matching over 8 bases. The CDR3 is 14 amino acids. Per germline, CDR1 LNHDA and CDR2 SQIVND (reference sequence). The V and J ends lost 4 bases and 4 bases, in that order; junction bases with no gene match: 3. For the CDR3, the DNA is TGTGCCAGTAGTACTTACAGGGGGAATCAGCCCCAGCATTTT. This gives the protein CASSTYRGNQPQHF.

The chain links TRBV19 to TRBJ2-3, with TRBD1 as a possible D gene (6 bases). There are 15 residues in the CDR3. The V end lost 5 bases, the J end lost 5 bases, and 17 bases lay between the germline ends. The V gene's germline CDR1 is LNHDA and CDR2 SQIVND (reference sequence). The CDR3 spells CASSVTGIMVDTQYF. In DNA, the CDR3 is TGTGCCAGTAGTGTTACAGGGATCATGGTAGATACGCAGTATTTT.

CDR3 loop: CASSQYVVNTEAFF. The CDR3 DNA is TGCGCCAGCAGCCAATATGTAGTAAACACTGAAGCTTTCTTT. The V and J genes are TRBV4-1 and TRBJ1-1; D is uncertain. Trimming pared 2 bases from V and 2 bases from J, leaving 9 bases between. From germline, CDR1 is MGHRA and CDR2 YSYEKL. This CDR3 region has 14 residues.

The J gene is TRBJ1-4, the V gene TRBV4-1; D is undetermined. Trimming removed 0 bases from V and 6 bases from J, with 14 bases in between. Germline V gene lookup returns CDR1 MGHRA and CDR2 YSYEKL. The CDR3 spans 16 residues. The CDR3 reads CASSQDLRVADEKLFF. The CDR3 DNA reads TGCGCCAGCAGCCAAGATCTTCGGGTGGCGGATGAAAAACTGTTTTTT.

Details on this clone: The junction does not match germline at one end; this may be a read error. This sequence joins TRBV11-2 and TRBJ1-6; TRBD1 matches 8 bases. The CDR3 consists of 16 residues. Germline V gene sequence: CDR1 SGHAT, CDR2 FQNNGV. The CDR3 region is CASSPDRASHNSSLHF. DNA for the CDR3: TGTGCCAGCAGCCCGGACAGGGCGTCCCATAATTCATCCCTCCACTTT.

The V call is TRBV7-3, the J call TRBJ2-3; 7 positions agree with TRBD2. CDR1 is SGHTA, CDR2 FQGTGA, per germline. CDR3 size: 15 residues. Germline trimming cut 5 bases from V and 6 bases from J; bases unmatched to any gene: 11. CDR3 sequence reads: CASSQRGGSGDTQYF. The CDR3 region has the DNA TGTGCCAGCAGCCAAAGGGGCGGGAGCGGGGATACGCAGTATTTT.

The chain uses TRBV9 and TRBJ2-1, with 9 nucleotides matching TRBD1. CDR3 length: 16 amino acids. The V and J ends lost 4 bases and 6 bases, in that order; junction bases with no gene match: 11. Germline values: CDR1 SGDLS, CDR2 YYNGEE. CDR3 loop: CASSTSRDRVLNEQFF. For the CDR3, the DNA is TGTGCCAGCAGCACCTCCCGGGACAGGGTTCTCAATGAGCAGTTCTTC. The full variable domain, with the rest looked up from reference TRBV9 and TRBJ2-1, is DSGVTQTPKHLITATGQRVTLRCSPRSGDLSVYWYQQSLDQGLQFLIQYYNGEERAKGNILERFSAQQFPDLHSELNLSSLELGDSALYFCASSTSRDRVLNEQFFGPGTRLTVL.

The CDR3 sequence is CASSVSRLITGELFF. The CDR3 region has the DNA TGTGCCAGCAGTGTATCTAGGTTGATCACCGGGGAGCTGTTTTTT. The chain is built from TRBV2 and TRBJ2-2, with D unresolved. CDR1 SNHLY and CDR2 FYNNEI come from the germline V gene. The CDR3 sequence is 15 residues long. The V and J ends lost 4 bases and 4 bases respectively, with 13 bases between them. The entire variable domain, with the rest obtained from reference TRBV2 and TRBJ2-2, is as follows: EPEVTQTPSHQVTQMGQEVILRCVPISNHLYFYWYRQILGQKVEFLVSFYNNEISEKSEIFDDQFSVERPDGSNFTLKIRSTKLEDSAMYFCASSVSRLITGELFFGEGSRLTVL.